This entry lists 8 T cell receptor beta chains sequenced from one sample in a study of shared clonotypes between healthy human individuals. Method: immunoSEQ multiplex PCR; TCRdb's copy keeps in-frame clones and lacks some. The data hold around 1.9 million clones, with about 94% observed a single time. CD45RO-negative, CCR7-selected cells formed the naive CD8 fraction, which excluded terminally differentiated effector memory CD45RA+ cells. Sequenced: naive CD8+ T cells from PBMCs. The source is a man aged 18 to 30 in good health. Some clones in this sample may be carry-over from other donors' samples.

J is TRBJ1-5 and V is TRBV6-5; D unresolved. V lost 5 bases to trimming and J lost 3 bases, with 11 bases between them. CDR1 and CDR2 from the germline V gene are MNHEY and SVGAGI. The CDR3 spans 14 residues. The CDR3 DNA reads TGTGCCAGCAGTACCTATGGCCCCAATCAGCCCCAGCATTTT. Its translation is CASSTYGPNQPQHF.

The chain links TRBV9 to TRBJ2-1, with TRBD2 identical over 7 bases. CDR1 is SGDLS, CDR2 YYNGEE, per germline. The CDR3 sequence is 19 residues long. V trimming: 0 bases; J trimming: 3 bases; junction bases outside the gene matches: 15. CDR3 amino acids: CASSVAGVGWSGNYNEQFF. CDR3 nucleotide sequence: TGTGCCAGCAGCGTAGCTGGAGTGGGGTGGAGCGGGAACTACAATGAGCAGTTCTTC.

This rearrangement joins TRBV7-3 to TRBJ2-1; 9 bases fit TRBD2. The CDR3 has 15 amino acids. V lost 9 bases to trimming and J lost 8 bases; unmatched junction nucleotides: 14. Germline lookup yields CDR1 SGHTA and CDR2 FQGTGA. The CDR3 here is CASSKGGGRGDEQFF. CDR3 sequence (DNA): TGTGCCAGTTCAAAAGGCGGCGGGAGGGGCGATGAGCAGTTCTTC.

The chain employs TRBV19 and TRBJ2-7; no reliable D call. The CDR3 consists of 15 residues. V was shortened by 3 bases and J by 0 bases, with 12 bases between the two germline ends. CDR1 and CDR2 from the germline V gene are LNHDA and SQIVND (reference sequence). CDR3 in amino acids: CASSIWLEPSYEQYF. The CDR3 DNA is TGTGCCAGTAGTATTTGGCTAGAACCCTCCTACGAGCAGTACTTC.

The chain recombines TRBV4-2 with TRBJ1-4, with D hard to call. Germline CDR1 and CDR2: LGHNA and YNFKEQ. This CDR3 is built from 16 residues. V shed 0 bases and J shed 6 bases, with 14 bases lying between them. The DNA of the CDR3 is TGTGCCAGCAGCCAAGAGGCCCGGGGAGACTATGAAAAACTGTTTTTT. Translated, it gives CASSQEARGDYEKLFF.

This chain joins TRBV28 and TRBJ1-2; D may be TRBD1 (6 bases). Germline CDR1 MDHEN, CDR2 SYDVKM. Trimming pared 7 bases from V and 2 bases from J, leaving 20 bases between. The CDR3 has 16 amino acids. Here the CDR3 reads CASTYGGGLWNYGYTF. CDR3 bases: TGTGCCAGCACTTATGGGGGGGGGCTGTGGAACTATGGCTACACCTTC.

This chain connects TRBV27 to TRBJ2-3; 8 bases match TRBD2. The V gene end was trimmed by 1 base and the J gene end by 0 bases; junction bases not matched to a gene: 9. The CDR3 is 18 residues long. CDR1 and CDR2 from the germline V gene are MNHEY and SMNVEV (reference sequence). The CDR3 bases are TGTGCCAGCAGTTTATTTTATCGCGGGGGGCTTAGCACAGATACGCAGTATTTT. Its translation: CASSLFYRGGLSTDTQYF.

This chain joins TRBV11-2 and TRBJ1-1; D may be TRBD1 (6 bases). The V end was cut by 1 base, the J end by 4 bases, with 10 bases between. Germline-derived CDR1 and CDR2 are SGHAT and FQNNGV. CDR3 size: 14 residues. The CDR3 loop is CASSLASGATEAFF. The CDR3 nucleotides are TGTGCCAGCAGCTTAGCCTCAGGGGCCACTGAAGCTTTCTTT.